The clone carrying this TCR beta chain has at least ten counts. These data originate in a study of T cells in Graves' hyperthyroidism and ophthalmopathy. The study left out patients who had uncontrolled infection, other autoimmune disease, pregnancy or lactation. The CDR3 runs 15 residues. J gave up 0 bases and V 2 bases, and 4 bases lay outside the gene matches. Germline V gene data show CDR1 as SGHDT and CDR2 as YYEEEE. Using RNA transcripts as the source, TCR beta CDR3 regions were amplified. During a first-round RT-PCR of the TCR CDR3, the HTBI primer set was used. TCRdb re-analysed the multiplex PCR reads in MiXCR, keeping a single row per CDR3 protein. Of 300,000 to 400,000 distinct CDR3 sequences in the sample, over 20% are singletons; the top ten hold over 45%.

The chain couples TRBV5-6 to TRBJ2-7, with 8 bases aligning to TRBD1. The source is a woman aged 45-65 years with Graves' hyperthyroidism. The source material was blood. CDR3: CASSFGQGGSYEQYF. DNA for the CDR3: TGTGCCAGCAGCTTCGGACAGGGAGGCTCCTACGAGCAGTACTTC.